This passage covers 23 T cell receptor beta chains from one sample sequenced in a study of identical twins. One entry per CDR3 protein results from TCRdb running MiXCR on the 5' RACE reads. The sample includes 700,000 or so distinct CDR3 sequences, over 8.5% of them seen just once. A further study also used this sample, focusing on yellow fever vaccine responses in identical twins.

Sequenced input: PBMCs. The receptors were gathered from a woman younger than 30 in good health.

Many counts were recorded for this clonotype. Here the CDR3 reads CATSDYRGTEAFF. Written as DNA, the CDR3 is TGTGCCACCAGTGACTACAGGGGCACTGAAGCTTTCTTT. The chain joins TRBV24-1 to TRBJ1-1, with 7 bases fitting TRBD1. Germline assignment: CDR1 KGHDR and CDR2 SFDVKD. The CDR3 runs to 13 residues. The junction had 2 bases not matched to a gene; V was cut back by 4 bases and J by 4 bases.

The chain carries TRBV7-2 and TRBJ1-1, with D maybe TRBD1 (5 bases). Germline CDR1 SGHTA, CDR2 FQGNSA. This CDR3 has 16 residues. The V gene lost 0 bases and the J gene lost 4 bases, with 15 bases spanning the gap. The CDR3 spells CASSLARRGDPTEAFF. In nucleotides, the CDR3 is TGTGCCAGCAGCTTAGCAAGGCGGGGGGACCCCACTGAAGCTTTCTTT.

The chain links TRBV7-2 to TRBJ2-7; perhaps TRBD2 as D (6 bases). Germline-derived CDR1 and CDR2 are SGHTA and FQGNSA. The CDR3 is 13 amino acids. V lost 4 bases, J lost 3 bases, and 10 bases lay in between. The CDR3 is CASSYQTSYEQYF. In DNA form, the CDR3 reads TGTGCCAGCAGCTACCAGACTAGCTACGAGCAGTACTTC.

A few counts support this clonotype. This chain connects TRBV5-1 to TRBJ2-7; D remains ambiguous. Germline V CDR1 and CDR2: SGHRS, YFSETQ. Trimming shortened V by 0 bases and J by 3 bases, and 13 bases separated the two germline ends. CDR3 length: 15 residues. Here the CDR3 reads CASSLEVSSSYEQYF. The DNA of the CDR3 is TGCGCCAGCAGCTTGGAGGTGTCTTCCAGCTACGAGCAGTACTTC.

This clonotype was recorded many times. The CDR3 loop is CASSSDRTQETQYF. The CDR3 DNA reads as TGTGCCAGCAGCTCTGACAGGACACAAGAGACCCAGTACTTC. The chain carries TRBV7-9 and TRBJ2-5; tentatively, D is TRBD1 (6 bases). Germline loops: CDR1 SEHNR, CDR2 FQNEAQ (reference sequence). The CDR3 is 14 amino acids. Trimming pared 4 bases from V and 2 bases from J, leaving 11 bases between.

J is TRBJ2-7 and V is TRBV30; 11 bases agree with TRBD1. After removal of 3 bases from V and 2 bases from J, the junction contained 6 bases not matched to a gene. The CDR3 is 15 residues long. CDR1 is GTSNPN and CDR2 is SVGIG in the germline V gene (reference sequence). CDR3 protein: CAWSAGTGGTYEQYF. The CDR3 nucleotides are TGTGCCTGGAGCGCCGGGACAGGGGGTACCTACGAGCAGTACTTC. Combining the CDR3 with reference TRBV30 and TRBJ2-7 gives the whole variable domain SQTIHQWPATLVQPVGSPLSLECTVEGTSNPNLYWYRQAAGRGLQLLFYSVGIGQISSEVPQNLSASRPQDRQFILSSKKLLLSDSGFYLCAWSAGTGGTYEQYFGPGTRLTVT.

This clonotype showed up many times. The rearrangement links TRBV28 to TRBJ2-1; TRBD1 matches at 11 bases. Germline loops: CDR1 MDHEN, CDR2 SYDVKM. This CDR3 contains 15 residues. V was clipped by 5 bases and J by 9 bases; unmatched bases: 9. CDR3: CASSDPGQGEVEQFF. The DNA of the CDR3 is TGTGCCAGCAGTGACCCGGGACAGGGGGAAGTTGAGCAGTTCTTC.

The chain uses TRBV3-1 and TRBJ2-1; 9 bases fit TRBD2. The CDR3 covers 15 residues. Looked up from germline, CDR1 is LGHDT and CDR2 is YNNKEL (reference sequence). Trimming at V came to 4 bases and at J to 7 bases, leaving 8 bases not matched to a gene. CDR3 loop: CASSRLAAGGNEQFF. The CDR3 DNA reads TGTGCCAGCAGCCGATTGGCAGCGGGAGGTAATGAGCAGTTCTTC.

The sample holds a few counts of this clonotype. The chain employs TRBV20-1 and TRBJ2-2; TRBD1 might be the D (5 bases). The CDR3 contains 14 residues. Trimming stripped 1 base from V and 1 base from J, with 7 bases between. CDR1 and CDR2 from the germline V gene are DFQATT and SNEGSKA (reference sequence). The CDR3 sequence is CSARVGQNTGELFF. CDR3 DNA sequence: TGCAGTGCTAGAGTAGGACAGAACACCGGGGAGCTGTTTTTT.

The table lists this clonotype with a few counts. The rearrangement uses TRBV7-9 and TRBJ2-7; D is possibly TRBD2 (5 bases). V was trimmed by 1 base and J by 4 bases, leaving 14 bases between them. This CDR3 is built from 15 residues. Germline-derived CDR1 and CDR2 are SEHNR and FQNEAQ (reference sequence). The CDR3 is CASSLEGSRGYEQYF. The CDR3 DNA reads as TGTGCCAGCAGCTTAGAGGGTAGCCGCGGGTACGAGCAGTACTTC.

The J gene is TRBJ2-1, the V gene TRBV20-1; 8 bases align to TRBD2. The V and J ends lost 6 bases and 8 bases, in that order; junction bases with no gene match: 9. Per germline, CDR1 DFQATT and CDR2 SNEGSKA (reference sequence). The CDR3 spans 13 residues. The CDR3 DNA is TGCAGTGCCGGGAGGGCCGGGGGCGATGAGCAGTTCTTC. Its translation is CSAGRAGGDEQFF.

Only a few counts were recorded for this clonotype. The CDR3 reads CASSLAQKGVEQFF. The CDR3 DNA follows: TGTGCCAGCTCGCTAGCGCAGAAGGGGGTTGAGCAGTTCTTC. This chain uses TRBV18 with TRBJ2-1; D possibly uses TRBD1 or TRBD2 (6 bases each). CDR1 is KGHSH, CDR2 LQKENI, per germline. CDR3 size: 14 residues. V was pared by 6 bases and J by 9 bases, with 18 bases between.

The chain uses TRBV6-1 and TRBJ2-3; D remains unclear. The CDR3 sequence is 13 residues long. Germline CDR1 is MNHNS and CDR2 is SASEGT. V was pared by 10 bases and J by 2 bases, with 13 bases between. The chain's CDR3 is CATLTLHTDTQYF. Written as DNA, the CDR3 is TGTGCCACCCTAACCCTCCACACAGATACGCAGTATTTT.

The table lists this clonotype with many counts. This chain uses TRBV5-1 with TRBJ2-7; D not certain. Trimming removed 3 bases from V and 3 bases from J, with 10 bases in between. Germline V gives CDR1 SGHRS, CDR2 YFSETQ. CDR3 length equals 13 residues. CDR3 nucleotide sequence: TGCGCCAGCAGCTCCTCACCGAGCTACGAGCAGTACTTC. Protein: CASSSSPSYEQYF. The variable domain in full, completed from reference TRBV5-1 and TRBJ2-7, reads KAGVTQTPRYLIKTRGQQVTLSCSPISGHRSVSWYQQTPGQGLQFLFEYFSETQRNKGNFPGRFSGRQFSNSRSEMNVSTLELGDSALYLCASSSSPSYEQYFGPGTRLTVT.

The genes are TRBV11-1 and TRBJ2-1; 15 positions match TRBD2. Germline loops: CDR1 SGHAT, CDR2 FQDESV (reference sequence). V lost 2 bases to trimming and J lost 3 bases; unmatched junction nucleotides: 5. The CDR3 covers 18 residues. CDR3 DNA sequence: TGTGCCAGCAGCTTAAGGACTAGCGGGAGGGGCGACTACAATGAGCAGTTCTTC. Translation: CASSLRTSGRGDYNEQFF.

This clonotype was observed a handful of times. The chain links TRBV7-9 to TRBJ1-4; D gene ambiguous. Trimming stripped 6 bases from V and 6 bases from J, with 17 bases between. CDR1 SEHNR and CDR2 FQNEAQ come from the germline V gene (reference sequence). This CDR3 has 15 residues. CDR3 loop: CASRKGRRVDEKLFF. CDR3 in DNA: TGTGCCAGCAGAAAAGGCCGGAGGGTCGATGAAAAACTGTTTTTT.

This sequence joins TRBV6-2 or TRBV6-3 and TRBJ2-1; 14 bases line up with TRBD2. The CDR3 has 15 amino acids. Per the germline V gene, CDR1 is MNHEY and CDR2 is SVGEGT. V was pared by 5 bases and J by 8 bases, with 5 bases of the junction left unmatched. The CDR3 region is CASSATSGRDYEQFF. CDR3 DNA sequence: TGTGCCAGCAGTGCGACTAGCGGGAGGGACTATGAGCAGTTCTTC.

In this sample, this clonotype turned up a few times. The chain links TRBV5-5 to TRBJ2-7, with D possibly called TRBD1 or TRBD2 (5 bases each). V was shortened by 4 bases and J by 4 bases, with 12 bases between the two germline ends. Germline loops: CDR1 SGHKS, CDR2 YYEKEE (reference sequence). The CDR3 totals 13 residues. The CDR3 DNA reads TGTGCCAGCAGCGGGGACCTGATATACGAGCAGTACTTC. Protein: CASSGDLIYEQYF.

This clonotype has ten or more counts. This chain's CDR3 is CASSTAPTSTDTQYF. The DNA for the CDR3 is TGTGCCAGCAGTACTGCACCTACTAGCACAGATACGCAGTATTTT. V and J are TRBV6-5 and TRBJ2-3; D call uncertain. The V end was cut by 5 bases, the J end by 0 bases, with 12 bases between. The CDR3 covers 15 residues. Per germline, CDR1 MNHEY and CDR2 SVGAGI.

The gene calls are TRBV24-1 and TRBJ2-2, with 9 bases fitting TRBD1. The CDR3 is made up of 18 amino acids. Trimming took 4 bases from V and 4 from J; bases not matched to a gene: 12. Germline V gene sequence: CDR1 KGHDR, CDR2 SFDVKD. In nucleotides, the CDR3 is TGTGCCACCAGTGACAACGGAAGGACAGGGGCATTCACCGGGGAGCTGTTTTTT. It specifies CATSDNGRTGAFTGELFF.

This sequence joins TRBV4-1 and TRBJ2-7; D is unclear. With 1 base removed from V and 3 bases from J, the gap between germline ends came to 7 bases. The CDR3 runs 13 residues. Germline CDR1 MGHRA, CDR2 YSYEKL. CDR3 loop: CASSQVNSYEQYF. The CDR3 region has the DNA TGCGCCAGCAGCCAAGTTAATAGCTACGAGCAGTACTTC.

In this sample, this clonotype turned up many times. The chain combines TRBV12-3 or TRBV12-4 with TRBJ1-3; D is unresolved. V lost 5 bases to trimming and J lost 0 bases, with 5 bases between them. This CDR3 is built from 13 residues. CDR3 protein: CASSGDSGNTIYF. The CDR3 DNA follows: TGTGCCAGCAGTGGGGACTCTGGAAACACCATATATTTT.

This clonotype was observed a handful of times. The rearrangement joins TRBV11-2 to TRBJ2-3; 8 bases map to TRBD2. Germline lookup yields CDR1 SGHAT and CDR2 FQNNGV. V was clipped by 5 bases and J by 3 bases; unmatched bases: 7. This CDR3 region has 15 residues. The CDR3 nucleotides read TGTGCCAGCAGCCGTGGACTAGCCCTAACAGATACGCAGTATTTT. Its protein is CASSRGLALTDTQYF. Full variable domain (rest looked up from reference TRBV11-2 and TRBJ2-3): EAGVAQSPRYKIIEKRQSVAFWCNPISGHATLYWYQQILGQGPKLLIQFQNNGVVDDSQLPKDRFSAERLKGVDSTLKIQPAKLEDSAVYLCASSRGLALTDTQYFGPGTRLTVL.